This paragraph covers one T cell receptor beta chain sequence. Across fewer than 25 US areas, participants ranged in age from 18 to 89 years. Cohort allocation depended upon clinical history that participants reported. The data were taken from a study of blood T cell repertoires in COVID-19. Study at large: PBMCs, B-cell-depleted T cells, or T cells provided the cDNA or gDNA that made up the material.

In the original analysis: Amplifying reference gene primers gave estimates of nucleated cell counts. TCRdb's copy holds only in-frame clones and misses some; the assay was immunoSEQ multiplex PCR. Clonal size and the V and J genes are those of that table, whereas D and trimming came from the DNA. The sample holds some 150,000 clones, 84% seen once. CDR1 is SGHRS, CDR2 YFSETQ, per germline. The CDR3 loop spans 14 amino acids. V was trimmed by 4 bases and J by 1 base, leaving 11 bases between them. The TCR comes from a man aged 50 or older who had recovered from COVID-19. The rearrangement links TRBV5-1 to TRBJ2-5; maybe TRBD2 (6 bases). Material for sequencing was PBMCs or T cells enriched from blood (not recorded which). CDR3 in DNA: TGCGCCAGCAGCGGGCAGGGAGGCCAAGAGACCCAGTACTTC. Protein: CASSGQGGQETQYF.